The rows below give T cell receptor beta chains drawn from one sample of a study of blood T cell repertoires in COVID-19. Libraries were prepared by immunoSEQ multiplex PCR; TCRdb keeps only in-frame clonotypes and omits some of them. The table lists under 350,000 clones, under 90% of them singletons. The specimen was PBMCs or T cells enriched from blood (not recorded which). The receptors were sampled from a woman in her forties who had recovered from COVID-19. Both conserved end residues are part of each CDR3. Each record gives: J gene, clone size, CDR3 length, D gene, V gene, CDR3 DNA, CDR3 protein. The D gene is left open where the match is weak. Only part of the rows carry a size: once, few, many, or a class if the clone is expanded.

J: TRBJ2-2; size: -; length: 17; D: -; V: TRBV27; DNA: TGTGCCAGCAGCAGAAGAGGGCTAGGGTTAAACACCGGGGAGCTGTTTTTT; CDR3: CASSRRGLGLNTGELFF
J: TRBJ1-3; size: once; length: 15; D: -; V: TRBV7-8; DNA: TGTGCCAGCAGCCCGAACAGGGCGGCTGGAAACACCATATATTTT; CDR3: CASSPNRAAGNTIYF
J: TRBJ2-3; size: -; length: 15; D: TRBD2; V: TRBV3-1/TRBV3-2; DNA: TGTGCCAGCAGCCAACTCGGGGGGGGCACAGATACGCAGTATTTT; CDR3: CASSQLGGGTDTQYF
J: TRBJ2-7; size: -; length: 13; D: TRBD2; V: TRBV30; DNA: TGTGCCTTGTCCGGGACTAGGTCTCTCGAGCAGTACTTC; CDR3: CALSGTRSLEQYF
J: TRBJ2-5; size: few; length: 13; D: -; V: TRBV24-1; DNA: TGTGCCACCAGTGAGCCAGGAACAGAGACCCAGTACTTC; CDR3: CATSEPGTETQYF
J: TRBJ2-7; size: once; length: 19; D: -; V: TRBV3-1/TRBV3-2; DNA: TGTGCCAGCAGCCAAGATGGCTACCGTACCAGAGGTCCCGTCTACGAGCAGTACTTC; CDR3: CASSQDGYRTRGPVYEQYF
J: TRBJ2-3; size: -; length: 15; D: TRBD2; V: TRBV9; DNA: TGTGCCAGCAGCGTTAGACGGGAGGGAACAGATACGCAGTATTTT; CDR3: CASSVRREGTDTQYF
J: TRBJ1-1; size: -; length: 17; D: TRBD1; V: TRBV5-6; DNA: TGTGCCAGCAGCTCCGAACCGGGACAGGGATCTAACACTGAAGCTTTCTTT; CDR3: CASSSEPGQGSNTEAFF
J: TRBJ1-1; size: -; length: 16; D: -; V: TRBV4-1; DNA: TGCGCCAGCAGCCAGAATCTAGTCAGGGAAAACTCTGAAGCTTTCTTT; CDR3: CASSQNLVRENSEAFF
J: TRBJ2-3; size: once; length: 17; D: TRBD2; V: TRBV7-8; DNA: TGTGCCAGCAGCTTAGGCAGCGGGGGAGTAGTGTTGGATACGCAGTATTTT; CDR3: CASSLGSGGVVLDTQYF
J: TRBJ1-1; size: -; length: 13; D: TRBD1; V: TRBV3-1/TRBV3-2; DNA: TGTGCCAGCAGCCTCTACCGGGACAGCGAAGCTTTCTTT; CDR3: CASSLYRDSEAFF
J: TRBJ2-2; size: -; length: 14; D: -; V: TRBV18; DNA: TGTGCCAGCTCACCACCGCGGCCCACCGGGGAGCTGTTTTTT; CDR3: CASSPPRPTGELFF
J: TRBJ1-3; size: -; length: 17; D: -; V: TRBV6-1; DNA: TGTGCCAGCAGTGAAGGCTACATTAGCCTCTCTGGAAACACCATATATTTT; CDR3: CASSEGYISLSGNTIYF
J: TRBJ1-2; size: -; length: 13; D: TRBD1; V: TRBV10-2; DNA: TGCGCCAGCAGTGGGACAGGGGACTATGGCTACACCTTC; CDR3: CASSGTGDYGYTF
J: TRBJ2-1; size: -; length: 12; D: -; V: TRBV30; DNA: TGTGCCTGGAGTGTATCGTTGAATGAGCAGTTCTTC; CDR3: CAWSVSLNEQFF
J: TRBJ2-2; size: -; length: 20; D: TRBD2; V: TRBV4-3; DNA: TGCGCCAGCAGCCAAGGGACAAAACCGGGACTAGCGATCAGCACCGGGGAGCTGTTTTTT; CDR3: CASSQGTKPGLAISTGELFF
J: TRBJ2-7; size: -; length: 17; D: TRBD1; V: TRBV30; DNA: TGTGCCTGGAGTGTAGACCTGCGGGACAGGGGAGCCTACGAGCAGTACTTC; CDR3: CAWSVDLRDRGAYEQYF
J: TRBJ2-5; size: -; length: 13; D: -; V: TRBV6-5; DNA: TGTGCCAGCAGGCGGGAATGGGGAGAGACCCAGTACTTC; CDR3: CASRREWGETQYF
J: TRBJ2-1; size: -; length: 17; D: -; V: TRBV5-1; DNA: TGCGCCAGCAGCTTGGGGGCAATGGGAGGCCCCTACAATGAGCAGTTCTTC; CDR3: CASSLGAMGGPYNEQFF
J: TRBJ1-2; size: -; length: 12; D: TRBD1; V: TRBV6-5; DNA: TGTGCCAGCACAATGGACAGGGCAATCTACACCTTC; CDR3: CASTMDRAIYTF
J: TRBJ2-2; size: -; length: 12; D: -; V: TRBV19; DNA: TGTGCCACTTCGACAGGCACCGGGGAGCTGTTTTTT; CDR3: CATSTGTGELFF
J: TRBJ2-5; size: -; length: 16; D: -; V: TRBV5-6; DNA: TGTGCCAGCAGTCCCCTTGGGGGGGCCGGGATGGAGACCCAGTACTTC; CDR3: CASSPLGGAGMETQYF
J: TRBJ2-1; size: -; length: 13; D: TRBD2; V: TRBV10-3; DNA: TGTGCCATCAGCGGACTAGCGGGGGTGGAGCAGTTCTTC; CDR3: CAISGLAGVEQFF
J: TRBJ1-2; size: -; length: 15; D: TRBD1; V: TRBV4-1; DNA: TGCGCCAGCAGCCTCAGGACAGGGGGCACCTATGGCTACACCTTC; CDR3: CASSLRTGGTYGYTF
J: TRBJ1-5; size: -; length: 14; D: TRBD1; V: TRBV2; DNA: TGTGCCAGCAGTGAAGGAGGGGGCGGTCAGCCCCAGCATTTT; CDR3: CASSEGGGGQPQHF
J: TRBJ2-7; size: -; length: 15; D: TRBD2; V: TRBV14; DNA: TGTGCCAGCAGCGACCGGGGACTAGCCACCTACGAGCAGTACTTC; CDR3: CASSDRGLATYEQYF
J: TRBJ1-5; size: -; length: 13; D: -; V: TRBV2; DNA: TGTGCCAGCAATTGGGACTCCGGTCAGCCCCAGCATTTT; CDR3: CASNWDSGQPQHF
J: TRBJ2-7; size: -; length: 16; D: TRBD2; V: TRBV7-2; DNA: TGTGCCAGCAGTACCGGGACTAGCGGGTTCTCCTACGAGCAGTACTTC; CDR3: CASSTGTSGFSYEQYF
J: TRBJ1-2; size: many; length: 13; D: -; V: TRBV11-2; DNA: TGTGCCAGCAGCTCCGGGGGGGAGTCAGGCTACACCTTC; CDR3: CASSSGGESGYTF
J: TRBJ2-2; size: few; length: 13; D: -; V: TRBV7-8; DNA: TGTGCCAGCAGCCCGCTAGTCGGCGGGGAGCTGTTTTTT; CDR3: CASSPLVGGELFF
J: TRBJ1-2; size: -; length: 20; D: -; V: TRBV4-1; DNA: TGCGCCAGCAGCCAAGGGGGGGGTCTGCGGACCATCGACAGAAACTATGGCTACACCTTC; CDR3: CASSQGGGLRTIDRNYGYTF
J: TRBJ2-1; size: once; length: 11; D: -; V: TRBV10-2; DNA: TGCGCCAGCTCGAGTATCAATGAGCAGTTCTTC; CDR3: CASSSINEQFF
J: TRBJ2-1; size: once; length: 16; D: TRBD2; V: TRBV7-3; DNA: TGTGCCAGCAGTCCGAGCGGGGGCAGAACCTACAATGAGCAGTTCTTC; CDR3: CASSPSGGRTYNEQFF